This is a list of T cell receptor beta chains from one sample in a study of cytomegalovirus exposure and HLA in healthy donors. Profiled with immunoSEQ multiplex PCR; TCRdb holds only in-frame clones, not every one. The data hold over 100,000 clones, with 75% to 90% observed a single time. The sequenced sample was PBMCs. The receptors shown here come from a man in his thirties or forties in good health and CMV-seronegative. The conserved cysteine and the conserved F or W are not part of the CDR3 here.

J gene: TRBJ1-1
V gene: TRBV2
CDR3 length: 10
CDR3 protein: ASLFLNTEAF

J gene: TRBJ2-7
V gene: TRBV5-1
CDR3 length: 15
CDR3 protein: ASSSRVGQGDPYEQY

J gene: TRBJ2-1
V gene: TRBV28
CDR3 length: 14
CDR3 protein: ASRPTIAGGINEQF

J gene: TRBJ2-6
V gene: TRBV5-6
CDR3 length: 16
CDR3 protein: VSSLLLLDRSGANGLT

J gene: TRBJ1-2
V gene: TRBV2
CDR3 length: 11
CDR3 protein: ASSGYGEGGYT

J gene: TRBJ1-5
V gene: TRBV28
CDR3 length: 16
CDR3 protein: ASSFRTGAVNSNQPQH

J gene: TRBJ1-1
V gene: TRBV4-3
CDR3 length: 12
CDR3 protein: ASSQVQGGDRAF

J gene: TRBJ2-5
V gene: TRBV18
CDR3 length: 13
CDR3 protein: ASSKGTGMMETQY

J gene: TRBJ2-2
V gene: TRBV5-1
CDR3 length: 11
CDR3 protein: ASSSDSTGELF

J gene: TRBJ2-3
V gene: TRBV5-6
CDR3 length: 14
CDR3 protein: ASSILGGERTDTQY

J gene: TRBJ2-5
V gene: TRBV10-3
CDR3 length: 17
CDR3 protein: AISESLAGGPGVGETQY

J gene: TRBJ1-5
V gene: TRBV19
CDR3 length: 11
CDR3 protein: ASSPTGNQPQH

J gene: TRBJ2-7
V gene: TRBV7-2
CDR3 length: 13
CDR3 protein: ASSFGGTFSYEQY

J gene: TRBJ2-3
V gene: TRBV6-4
CDR3 length: 12
CDR3 protein: ASSERQGAYTQY

J gene: TRBJ1-1
V gene: TRBV7-6
CDR3 length: 13
CDR3 protein: ASSWSGYEDTEAF

J gene: TRBJ2-1
V gene: TRBV6-4
CDR3 length: 11
CDR3 protein: ASSAGTSNEQF

J gene: TRBJ2-4
V gene: TRBV11-3
CDR3 length: 12
CDR3 protein: ASSLDPETNSQY

J gene: TRBJ2-7
V gene: TRBV18
CDR3 length: 12
CDR3 protein: ASSLGAGPAEQY

J gene: TRBJ2-1
V gene: TRBV11-2
CDR3 length: 15
CDR3 protein: ASSSPGLGGSYNEQF

J gene: TRBJ2-3
V gene: TRBV5-1
CDR3 length: 10
CDR3 protein: ASSLDEGTQY

J gene: TRBJ2-7
V gene: TRBV7-9
CDR3 length: 13
CDR3 protein: ASSQGPPRPYEQY

J gene: TRBJ2-7
V gene: TRBV4-3
CDR3 length: 13
CDR3 protein: ASSQYPGDSYEQY

J gene: TRBJ1-6
V gene: TRBV9
CDR3 length: 12
CDR3 protein: ASSVTGLASPLH

J gene: TRBJ2-3
V gene: TRBV2
CDR3 length: 12
CDR3 protein: ARAWRGGTDTQY

J gene: TRBJ2-5
V gene: TRBV10-3
CDR3 length: 12
CDR3 protein: AISGETRKETQY

J gene: TRBJ2-1
V gene: TRBV7-2
CDR3 length: 12
CDR3 protein: ASSLRGPYNEQF

J gene: TRBJ2-3
V gene: TRBV9
CDR3 length: 14
CDR3 protein: ASSVGGQGWADTQY

J gene: TRBJ1-2
V gene: TRBV9
CDR3 length: 13
CDR3 protein: ASSVEATGVYGYT

J gene: TRBJ1-2
V gene: TRBV2
CDR3 length: 14
CDR3 protein: ASSERLSGANYGYT

J gene: TRBJ2-5
V gene: TRBV5-4
CDR3 length: 9
CDR3 protein: ASSLAETQY

J gene: TRBJ2-7
V gene: TRBV5-5
CDR3 length: 13
CDR3 protein: ASSLVASGGYEQY

J gene: TRBJ2-1
V gene: TRBV5-4
CDR3 length: 12
CDR3 protein: ASSLAGLYNEQF

J gene: TRBJ1-2
V gene: TRBV19
CDR3 length: 12
CDR3 protein: ATARGSLIDGYT

J gene: TRBJ1-1
V gene: TRBV21-1
CDR3 length: 13
CDR3 protein: ASSKEGLRNTEAF

J gene: TRBJ2-3
V gene: TRBV30
CDR3 length: 14
CDR3 protein: AWSAPGGPSVDTQY